The source of this TCR beta chain is a study of type 1 regulatory T cells (dated by TCRdb to about 2021). Regarding the complete study: The study characterized an in vitro protocol that generated a Tr1-enriched, alloantigen-specific CD4 T cell product named T-allo10. T-allo10 was being evaluated clinically in patients with hematological malignancies who were receiving allogeneic hematopoietic stem cell transplantation.

Overall study results and their limits: Compared with non-Tr1 cells, Tr1 cells had a TCR repertoire that was more restricted, a finding the study read as clonal expansion induced by alloantigen.

This clonotype has just a few counts. The antigen this receptor binds is unknown. No quality values exist for individual bases; no much larger clone is one base distant. Sequencing used an Illumina MiSeq. TCRdb cleaned the public reads at Q25 with fastp, built clones with MiXCR and kept in-frame beta chains. Entries are consolidated by CDR3 protein sequence, retaining the most common genes and DNA. The sample table holds tens of thousands of distinct CDR3 sequences, of which 20% to 25% were seen once. Jointly, the top ten make up under 8.5% of the sample. CDR1 and CDR2, per the germline V gene (reference sequence), are MNHEY and SMNVEV. Deletion took 6 bases off V and 4 bases off J, with a span of 20 bases between the germline ends. From cysteine to phenylalanine, the CDR3 is 16 amino acids long. CDR3 DNA is the only sequence kept; it has 48 bases, read in frame from the first base.

Material: cultured type 1 regulatory T (Tr1) cells, either the whole culture or a sorted fraction (not recorded which). The sample's cell subset or site, from its label and the paper: type 1 regulatory T cells sorted from the T-allo10 product. This chain joins TRBV27 to TRBJ2-3; there is no confident call for the D gene. This TCR came from a human donor in good health. The nucleotide sequence is TGTGCCAGCAGCTCGTGGCTAGTGGGGTCCTCAGATACGCAGTATTTT. Its translation reads: CASSSWLVGSSDTQYF.